These T cell receptor beta chains were read from a single sample in a study of blood T cell repertoires in COVID-19. Using immunoSEQ multiplex PCR, the repertoire was profiled, and TCRdb retains in-frame clones only, with some absent. The sample records roughly 120,000 clones, more than 90% being singletons. What was sequenced was peripheral blood. Receptors were obtained from a man over 45 with active COVID-19. Each CDR3 is given with its conserved first and last residue. D genes are given only for firm matches. The size entry is marked missing in some rows and otherwise reads once, few, many or a size class.

V gene	J gene	clone size	CDR3 length	D gene	CDR3 DNA	CDR3 protein
TRBV5-4	TRBJ1-6	-	17	TRBD1	TGTGCCAGCAGCTTGGGGAAGGGGACAGGGAGGTATTCACCCCTCCACTTT	CASSLGKGTGRYSPLHF
TRBV5-4	TRBJ1-4	-	13	-	TGTGCCAGCAGCTTTAACAGGGATGAAAAACTGTTTTTT	CASSFNRDEKLFF
TRBV2	TRBJ2-3	-	15	-	TGTGCCAGCAGGAGGATGGGGGGTGGCACAGATACGCAGTATTTT	CASRRMGGGTDTQYF
TRBV7-2	TRBJ2-3	-	15	-	TGTGCCAGCAACTTCGGACTATATAGCACAGATACGCAGTATTTT	CASNFGLYSTDTQYF
TRBV9	TRBJ2-7	-	15	TRBD1	TGTGCCAGCAGCGTAGGGGACAGTAGCTCCTACGAGCAGTACTTC	CASSVGDSSSYEQYF
TRBV6-5	TRBJ1-2	-	14	-	TGTGCCAGCAGTTACTCAGGCAGGGAATATGGCTACACCTTC	CASSYSGREYGYTF
TRBV6-2/TRBV6-3	TRBJ2-5	-	16	TRBD2	TGTGCCAGCAGTTACGGAACTAGCGGGGGCCAAGAGACCCAGTACTTC	CASSYGTSGGQETQYF
TRBV2	TRBJ2-5	-	14	TRBD1	TGTGCCAGCAGTGTAAACAGGGGGCGGGAGACCCAGTACTTC	CASSVNRGRETQYF
TRBV6-6	TRBJ1-6	-	15	-	TGTGCCAGCAGTACCCGGGGGGCGGGGAATTCACCCCTCCACTTT	CASSTRGAGNSPLHF
TRBV6-5	TRBJ1-2	-	15	-	TGTGCCAGCAGTTACTCGGGCAGGCAGGACTATGGCTACACCTTC	CASSYSGRQDYGYTF
TRBV29-1	TRBJ2-5	-	15	TRBD1	TGCAGCGTTAGCACCCTGGGACAGGGCCAAGAGACCCAGTACTTC	CSVSTLGQGQETQYF
TRBV18	TRBJ2-7	few	13	TRBD1	TGTGCCAGCTCAGGCACAGGGGAAGGCGAGCAGTACTTC	CASSGTGEGEQYF
TRBV24-1	TRBJ2-2	once	16	TRBD1	TGTGCCACCAGTGATTCGGACAGGCCTGCCACCGGGGAGCTGTTTTTT	CATSDSDRPATGELFF
TRBV23-1	TRBJ1-1	-	14	-	TGCGCCAGCGACCTTGGAACAGTGAACACTGAAGCTTTCTTT	CASDLGTVNTEAFF
TRBV12-5	TRBJ1-3	-	14	-	TGTGCTAGTGGTAATTCGTCGTCTGGAAACACCATATATTTT	CASGNSSSGNTIYF
TRBV3-1/TRBV3-2	TRBJ2-5	-	14	TRBD2	TGTGCCAGCAGCCAGCGGACTAGTTCTGGGACCCAGTACTTC	CASSQRTSSGTQYF
TRBV9	TRBJ2-2	-	14	-	TGTGCCAGCAGCGCCGACTCGAAAACCGGGGAGCTGTTTTTT	CASSADSKTGELFF
TRBV30	TRBJ1-2	-	14	TRBD1	TGTGCCTGGAGTGAGTACAGGGGCGGTCGAGGCTACACCTTC	CAWSEYRGGRGYTF
TRBV24-1	TRBJ1-1	once	13	-	TGTGCCACCAGTGACCCCGACAGAGAAGAAGCTTTCTTT	CATSDPDREEAFF
TRBV19	TRBJ2-3	-	14	TRBD2	TGTGCCAGTAGATGGGGGACTACCCGGGATACGCAGTATTTT	CASRWGTTRDTQYF
TRBV19	TRBJ1-5	-	16	TRBD1	TGTGCCAGTAGTATAACCGCCAGGGACAGAAATCAGCCCCAGCATTTT	CASSITARDRNQPQHF
TRBV11-2	TRBJ2-3	-	18	TRBD1	TGTGCCAGCAGCTTAGGACAGGGGTCCCACCTTAGCACAGATACGCAGTATTTT	CASSLGQGSHLSTDTQYF
TRBV5-4	TRBJ2-5	-	16	TRBD2	TGTGCCAGCAGCTTGATTAGCGGGGGGTCGCAAGAGACCCAGTACTTC	CASSLISGGSQETQYF
TRBV6-4	TRBJ1-5	-	14	-	TGTGCCAGCAGTCGCGAAGAGGGCAATCAGCCCCAGCATTTT	CASSREEGNQPQHF
TRBV2	TRBJ2-5	-	15	TRBD2	TGTGCCAGCAGTCGAAGGACTAGCGGTCAAGAGACCCAGTACTTC	CASSRRTSGQETQYF
TRBV28	TRBJ1-3	-	16	TRBD1	TGTGCCAGCAGTTTAGGACAGGCCAGCTCTGGAAACACCATATATTTT	CASSLGQASSGNTIYF
TRBV2	TRBJ1-4	-	14	-	TGTGCCAGCAGTGATTCCCCGCAGGGTGAAAAACTGTTTTTT	CASSDSPQGEKLFF
TRBV14	TRBJ2-2	-	15	-	TGTGCCAGCAGCCAAGATGAGCTCCTCACCGGGGAGCTGTTTTTT	CASSQDELLTGELFF
TRBV5-4	TRBJ1-2	-	14	TRBD1	TGTGCCAGCAGCTTAACAGGGGTGGAGGATGGCTACACCTTC	CASSLTGVEDGYTF
TRBV6-5	TRBJ1-2	-	15	TRBD1	TGTGCCAGCAGTTACTCCGGGACAGGCAACCATGGCTACACCTTC	CASSYSGTGNHGYTF